The subject of this entry is one T cell receptor (beta chain). Authors' processing steps: Nucleated cell number was recorded as an estimate derived from reference gene primer amplification. Sequenced by immunoSEQ multiplex PCR; TCRdb stores in-frame clones only, minus some. The DNA gave D and trimming, while V, J and clone size come from that table. The table includes about 88,000 clones, approximately 90% detected once. The CDR3 covers 12 residues. V lost 1 base, J lost 7 bases, and 7 bases lay in between. Per the germline V gene, CDR1 is SGHAT and CDR2 is FQNNGV. These data belong to a study of blood T cell repertoires in COVID-19.

The clonotype originates from an elderly woman with acute or convalescent COVID-19. The gene calls are TRBV11-2 and TRBJ1-1; D not resolved. Sample: peripheral blood. CDR3 amino acids: CASSLVVVEAFF. CDR3 in DNA: TGTGCCAGCAGCTTAGTTGTAGTTGAAGCTTTCTTT. The full variable domain, rest sourced from reference TRBV11-2 and TRBJ1-1, is EAGVAQSPRYKIIEKRQSVAFWCNPISGHATLYWYQQILGQGPKLLIQFQNNGVVDDSQLPKDRFSAERLKGVDSTLKIQPAKLEDSAVYLCASSLVVVEAFFGQGTRLTVV.